The 28 T cell receptor beta chains presented below share a single source sample, sequenced in a study of T cells in Graves' hyperthyroidism and ophthalmopathy. From RNA transcripts, TCR beta CDR3 regions were amplified. Initially, a first-round RT-PCR of the TCR CDR3 employed the HTBI primer set. Each CDR3 protein is one row after TCRdb ran MiXCR on the multiplex PCR reads. The sample shows tens of thousands of distinct CDR3 sequences, approximately 50% of them seen only once. The sample was peripheral blood or thyroid tissue (not recorded which). These receptors were obtained from a man between 18 and 29 years old with Graves' hyperthyroidism.

The rearrangement uses TRBV29-1 and TRBJ1-5, with TRBD1 identical over 10 bases. Unmatched junction bases numbered 1, after V lost 4 bases and J lost 4 bases. The CDR3 consists of 13 residues. Germline V lookup: CDR1 SQVTM, CDR2 ANQGSEA. The CDR3 is CSVGTGGNQPQHF. In nucleotides, the CDR3 is TGCAGCGTTGGGACAGGGGGTAATCAGCCCCAGCATTTT.

This clonotype appeared once. This rearrangement joins TRBV11-2 to TRBJ2-7; 10 bases are a match to TRBD2. Germline values: CDR1 SGHAT, CDR2 FQNNGV. CDR3 length: 14 amino acids. Trimming took 4 bases from V and 5 from J; bases not matched to a gene: 5. For the CDR3, the DNA is TGTGCCAGCAGCTACATAGCGGGAGGTAACGAGCAGTACTTC. Encoded protein: CASSYIAGGNEQYF.

V usage is TRBV12-3 or TRBV12-4 and J usage is TRBJ2-7, with TRBD2 matching 7 bases. The CDR3 sequence is 12 residues long. After removal of 6 bases from V and 3 bases from J, the junction contained 2 bases not matched to a gene. The CDR3, as DNA: TGTGCCAGCAGGGCGGGAGTCTACGAGCAGTACTTC. It specifies CASRAGVYEQYF.

This clonotype was picked up many times. The rearrangement joins TRBV6-6 to TRBJ2-7; D perhaps matches TRBD1 (6 bases). The CDR3 runs 14 residues. V was pared by 2 bases and J by 0 bases, with 8 bases between. Germline V gene data show CDR1 as MNHNY and CDR2 as SVGAGI (reference sequence). Here the CDR3 reads CASSYGTRSYEQYF. DNA for the CDR3: TGTGCCAGCAGTTACGGGACACGCTCCTACGAGCAGTACTTC.

A word on this clonotype: A much larger clone differs from this one at a single base, so this may be a read error. The chain has TRBV6-2 or TRBV6-3 and TRBJ1-5; no reliable D call. From germline, CDR1 is MNHEY and CDR2 SVGEGT. CDR3 size: 13 residues. The V end was cut by 5 bases, the J end by 7 bases, with 12 bases between. The CDR3 spells CASSRAGNQPQHF. The CDR3 DNA sequence: TGTGCCAGCAGTCGGGCAGGTAACCAGCCCCAGCATTTT.

This sequence joins TRBV15 and TRBJ1-4; 7 bases line up with TRBD1. The CDR3 runs to 16 residues. Losses at the gene ends were 3 bases for V and 4 bases for J; bases not matched to a gene: 8. Germline V gives CDR1 LNHNV, CDR2 YYDKDF (reference sequence). In nucleotides, the CDR3 is TGTGCCACCAGCAGGGGGGACAGCATCATTAATGAAAAACTGTTTTTT. It codes for CATSRGDSIINEKLFF.

This clonotype has a handful of counts. This rearrangement joins TRBV6-5 to TRBJ1-2; D gene ambiguous. The length of the CDR3 is 15 residues. Germline V gene lookup returns CDR1 MNHEY and CDR2 SVGAGI. V lost 2 bases and J 7 bases, leaving 17 bases between the germline ends. The CDR3 here is CASSYSVDKVGGYTF. CDR3 bases: TGTGCCAGCAGTTACAGTGTCGACAAGGTCGGTGGCTACACCTTC.

The sample holds many counts of this clonotype. The J gene is TRBJ2-2, the V gene TRBV12-3 or TRBV12-4; D not certain. The CDR3 is made up of 14 amino acids. Trimming removed 2 bases at V and 0 bases at J, with 4 bases between. CDR3 sequence reads: CASSLRPNTGELFF. CDR3 in DNA: TGTGCCAGCAGTTTACGGCCGAACACCGGGGAGCTGTTTTTT.

The chain joins TRBV15 to TRBJ1-5; D uncertain. The V gene lost 3 bases and the J gene lost 3 bases, with 9 bases spanning the gap. This CDR3 has 14 residues. Per germline, CDR1 LNHNV and CDR2 YYDKDF (reference sequence). CDR3 DNA: TGTGCCACCAGCAGTTTATATCCCAATCAGCCCCAGCATTTT. This sequence encodes CATSSLYPNQPQHF.

This chain links TRBV10-3 with TRBJ1-5, with TRBD1 identical over 9 bases. The junction had 12 bases not matched to a gene; V was cut back by 10 bases and J by 5 bases. The germline V gene has CDR1 ENHRY and CDR2 SYGVKD. This CDR3 is 15 amino acids long. The CDR3 sequence is CATSPGQGIHQPQHF. CDR3 sequence (DNA): TGTGCCACCAGCCCGGGACAGGGAATTCATCAGCCCCAGCATTTT.

Here the CDR3 DNA reads TGTGCCATCAGTGGTGTCGCAGGGAGCGGCTATGGCTACACCTTC. Amino acid sequence: CAISGVAGSGYGYTF. The rearrangement links TRBV10-3 to TRBJ1-2; maybe TRBD1 (5 bases). The germline V gene encodes CDR1 ENHRY and CDR2 SYGVKD. The CDR3 spans 15 residues. Trimming left V 4 bases short and J 4 bases short, with 16 bases between.

There are many counts of this clonotype. The V call is TRBV7-2, the J call TRBJ2-7; 9 bases align to TRBD2. The CDR3 has 14 amino acids. With 3 bases clipped from V and 2 bases from J, the junction kept 2 bases outside the gene matches. Per the germline V gene, CDR1 is SGHTA and CDR2 is FQGNSA. As DNA, the CDR3 is TGTGCCAGCAGCTTTGCGGGGGGGGCCTACGAGCAGTACTTC. Protein sequence: CASSFAGGAYEQYF.

J is TRBJ2-2 and V is TRBV7-9, with D perhaps matching TRBD1 or TRBD2 (5 bases each). Germline V gene sequence: CDR1 SEHNR, CDR2 FQNEAQ (reference sequence). This CDR3 region has 15 residues. V was clipped by 5 bases and J by 3 bases, with 13 bases between them. Here the CDR3 DNA reads TGTGCCAGCAGCCCCGGGACCCTCTACACCGGGGAGCTGTTTTTT. It encodes CASSPGTLYTGELFF. Full variable domain (rest looked up from reference TRBV7-9 and TRBJ2-2): DTGVSQNPRHKITKRGQNVTFRCDPISEHNRLYWYRQTLGQGPEFLTYFQNEAQLEKSRLLSDRFSAERPKGSFSTLEIQRTEQGDSAMYLCASSPGTLYTGELFFGEGSRLTVL.

The genes are TRBV2 and TRBJ2-7, with D perhaps TRBD1 or TRBD2 (5 bases each). CDR3 length: 12 residues. Trimming took 6 bases from V and 0 from J, leaving 6 bases between them. CDR1 and CDR2 (germline): SNHLY, FYNNEI. CDR3 DNA sequence: TGTGCCAGCAGCGGGGCCTCCTACGAGCAGTACTTC. Its protein is CASSGASYEQYF. Variable domain in full (rest from reference TRBV2 and TRBJ2-7): EPEVTQTPSHQVTQMGQEVILRCVPISNHLYFYWYRQILGQKVEFLVSFYNNEISEKSEIFDDQFSVERPDGSNFTLKIRSTKLEDSAMYFCASSGASYEQYFGPGTRLTVT.

The chain joins TRBV20-1 to TRBJ2-7; TRBD1 agrees at 8 bases. The J segment lost 3 bases and the V segment lost 2 bases, leaving 3 bases of the junction unmatched. This CDR3 region has 13 residues. Germline CDR1 DFQATT, CDR2 SNEGSKA (reference sequence). CDR3 sequence (DNA): TGCAGTGCTAGAAGCGACAGGGGCTACGAGCAGTACTTC. Amino acids: CSARSDRGYEQYF.

On this clonotype: A read error may produce the germline difference seen at one junction end. V is TRBV9 and J is TRBJ1-4; the match to TRBD1 covers 7 bases. This CDR3 spans 15 amino acids. Germline V CDR1 and CDR2: SGDLS, YYNGEE. The CDR3 DNA sequence: TGTGCCAGCAGCGTAGGACAGGGTTATAACGAAAAACTGTCTTTT. Translating gives CASSVGQGYNEKLSF.

The genes are TRBV15 and TRBJ2-7; tentatively, D is TRBD2 (5 bases). V was trimmed by 0 bases and J by 5 bases, leaving 14 bases between them. This CDR3 has 15 amino acids. CDR1 is LNHNV, CDR2 YYDKDF, per germline (reference sequence). Here the CDR3 DNA reads TGTGCCACCAGCAGAGATCGAGCGGTGGGCCACGAGCAGTACTTC. This encodes CATSRDRAVGHEQYF.

This clonotype was counted many times. The J gene is TRBJ1-5, the V gene TRBV7-9; tentatively, D is TRBD1 (5 bases). Germline CDR1 and CDR2: SEHNR and FQNEAQ (reference sequence). V gave up 1 base and J gave up 8 bases, with 15 bases separating them. The length of the CDR3 is 15 residues. This chain's CDR3 is CASSLGEGRLEPQHF. The CDR3 nucleotides are TGTGCCAGCAGCTTAGGGGAGGGGCGGTTAGAGCCCCAGCATTTT.

This clonotype was picked up many times. This sequence joins TRBV7-8 and TRBJ2-7; 8 positions match TRBD1. CDR3 length equals 14 residues. Trimming took 5 bases from V and 6 from J; bases not matched to a gene: 9. CDR1 and CDR2 (germline): SGHVS, FQNEAQ. CDR3 nucleotides: TGTGCCAGCAGCCTGGACAGGGTCAGTGTCGAGCAGTACTTC. Translated, it gives CASSLDRVSVEQYF.

This clonotype appeared many times. This sequence joins TRBV4-1 and TRBJ1-5, with D possibly matching TRBD1 (6 bases). The CDR3 is made up of 18 amino acids. CDR1 is MGHRA and CDR2 is YSYEKL in the germline V gene. V lost 4 bases and J lost 3, with 22 bases in between. The CDR3: CASSPNHFTQGYNQPQHF. The CDR3 DNA sequence: TGCGCCAGCAGCCCGAATCACTTTACACAGGGATACAATCAGCCCCAGCATTTT.

In the case of this clonotype: A read error may be the cause here, since a much bigger clone is one base away. This sequence joins TRBV29-1 and TRBJ2-3, with TRBD1 as a possible D gene (6 bases). CDR3 length: 13 residues. The germline gives CDR1 SQVTM, CDR2 ANQGSEA. This CDR3 is CCVPGQLVDTQYF. Here the CDR3 DNA reads TGCTGCGTTCCCGGACAGTTGGTGGATACGCAGTATTTT.

This clonotype has just a few counts. The chain is built from TRBV30 and TRBJ1-2; 10 nucleotides line up with TRBD1. This CDR3 has 13 amino acids. V dropped 4 bases and J dropped 8; count of bases not matched to a gene: 7. Germline V gene sequence: CDR1 GTSNPN, CDR2 SVGIG (reference sequence). CDR3 coding DNA: TGTGCCTGGAATCGACAGGGGGCTGGGGGCTACACCTTC. It is translated as CAWNRQGAGGYTF.

This clonotype appeared a few times. This sequence joins TRBV20-1 and TRBJ2-7, with TRBD1 matching 10 bases. This CDR3 has 16 amino acids. Germline V lookup: CDR1 DFQATT, CDR2 SNEGSKA (reference sequence). V was clipped by 3 bases and J by 1 base; unmatched bases: 9. The CDR3 region has the DNA TGCAGTGCTAGTCCCGGGACAGGGGCTAGGTCCTACGAGCAGTACTTC. This codes for CSASPGTGARSYEQYF.

V usage is TRBV2 and J usage is TRBJ2-5, with no clear D. The CDR3 spans 15 residues. Germline CDR1 reads SNHLY; CDR2 reads FYNNEI. Trimming cost V 3 bases and J 1 base, with 12 bases left between them. The CDR3 spells CASSESNQPQETQYF. As DNA, the CDR3 is TGTGCCAGCAGTGAGAGCAATCAGCCCCAAGAGACCCAGTACTTC.

The table lists this clonotype with many counts. The gene calls are TRBV7-2 and TRBJ1-1; D call uncertain. The CDR3 spans 13 residues. V lost 1 base to trimming and J lost 1 base, with 4 bases between them. Germline V gene lookup returns CDR1 SGHTA and CDR2 FQGNSA. CDR3 coding DNA: TGTGCCAGCAGCTTAGAGGGGAACACTGAAGCTTTCTTT. Translated: CASSLEGNTEAFF.

This chain links TRBV24-1 with TRBJ1-2; a weak D match, TRBD1 (5 bases). Trimming removed 2 bases at V and 4 bases at J, with 13 bases between. CDR1 is KGHDR and CDR2 is SFDVKD in the germline V gene. The CDR3 has 15 residues. The DNA for the CDR3 is TGTGCCACCAGTGATTCCCTCGACAGAACCTATGGCTACACCTTC. This codes for CATSDSLDRTYGYTF.

The gene calls are TRBV7-9 and TRBJ1-4; 7 nucleotides match TRBD1. The trim removed 7 bases at V and 6 bases at J, leaving 8 bases unmatched. Germline loops: CDR1 SEHNR, CDR2 FQNEAQ (reference sequence). The length of the CDR3 is 14 residues. The CDR3 loop is CASTLTGEDEKLFF. CDR3 bases: TGTGCCAGCACCCTAACAGGGGAGGATGAAAAACTGTTTTTT.

This clonotype is categorized as medium-sized. V gene TRBV10-3 combines with J gene TRBJ1-5; 8 positions match TRBD1. Germline CDR1 and CDR2: ENHRY and SYGVKD. The CDR3 consists of 15 residues. J lost 2 bases, V lost 5 bases, and 5 bases had no gene match. The chain's CDR3 is CAISRTGMGNQPQHF. The CDR3 coding sequence is TGTGCCATCAGTCGGACAGGGATGGGCAATCAGCCCCAGCATTTT.